This T cell receptor beta chain was sequenced for a study of response to subunit inactivated influenza vaccine. Each CDR3 protein is one row after TCRdb ran MiXCR on the RT-PCR reads. The sample carries around 480,000 distinct CDR3 sequences, approximately 15% recorded once. Per germline, CDR1 SGHRS and CDR2 YFSETQ. The CDR3 extends over 16 amino acids. Between the trimmed V and J ends, which lost 0 bases and 4 bases, there was a span of 13 bases. The specimen comprised CD4+ T cells sorted from PBMCs, sampled around 25 months after vaccination. V gene TRBV5-1 combines with J gene TRBJ2-2; the D gene could be TRBD1 or TRBD2 (5 bases each). The origin of this receptor is a man between 50 and 69 years old who received an inactivated influenza vaccine. As DNA, the CDR3 is TGCGCCAGCAGCTTGGCCGGGGATACAGGCACCGGGGAGCTGTTTTTT. It translates to CASSLAGDTGTGELFF.